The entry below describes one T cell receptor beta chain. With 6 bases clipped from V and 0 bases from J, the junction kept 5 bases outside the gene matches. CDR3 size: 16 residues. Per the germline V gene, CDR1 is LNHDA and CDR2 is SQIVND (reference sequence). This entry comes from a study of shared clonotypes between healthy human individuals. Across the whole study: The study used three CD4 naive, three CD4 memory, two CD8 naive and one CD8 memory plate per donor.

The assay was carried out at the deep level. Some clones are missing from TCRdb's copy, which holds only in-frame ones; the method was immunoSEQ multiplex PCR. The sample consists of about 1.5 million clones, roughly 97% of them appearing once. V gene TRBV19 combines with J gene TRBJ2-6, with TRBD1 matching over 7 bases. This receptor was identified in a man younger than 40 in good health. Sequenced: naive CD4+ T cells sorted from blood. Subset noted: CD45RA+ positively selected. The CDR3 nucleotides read TGTGCCAGTAGAGACAGGGCGGGCTCTGGGGCCAACGTCCTGACTTTC. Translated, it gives CASRDRAGSGANVLTF. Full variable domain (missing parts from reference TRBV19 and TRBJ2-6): DGGITQSPKYLFRKEGQNVTLSCEQNLNHDAMYWYRQDPGQGLRLIYYSQIVNDFQKGDIAEGYSVSREKKESFPLTVTSAQKNPTAFYLCASRDRAGSGANVLTFGAGSRLTVL.